Presented here are 13 T cell receptor beta chains from one specimen sequenced in a study of CD8+CD57+ T cells in acquired aplastic anemia. Those patients picked for sequencing had displayed CD8+CD57+ cell expansion on flow cytometry. The TCR beta profiling, which covered VDJ combination and CDR3 sequence, was carried out using genomic DNA as the template. TCRdb used MiXCR to reprocess the reads, holding one entry per CDR3 protein. The sample shows about 160,000 distinct CDR3 sequences, around 75% of them seen only once. Sequencing was carried out using sorted CD4+, CD8+, or CD8+CD57+ T cells (not recorded which) from PBMCs. The receptors here all came from a human donor with aplastic anemia.

This clonotype was counted only a few times. The chain combines TRBV7-2 with TRBJ2-1; TRBD2 is a possible D gene (8 bases). Trimming stripped 1 base from V and 10 bases from J, with 17 bases between. The V gene's germline CDR1 is SGHTA and CDR2 FQGNSA. The CDR3 sequence is 15 residues long. The CDR3 reads CASSLGTGGGLEQFF. CDR3 nucleotide sequence: TGTGCCAGCAGCTTAGGGACGGGAGGGGGCCTCGAGCAGTTCTTC.

The chain couples TRBV25-1 to TRBJ2-7, with 10 bases lining up with TRBD1. The ends lost 5 bases at V and 3 bases at J; junction bases unmatched: 10. Per germline, CDR1 MGHDK and CDR2 SYGVNS. This CDR3 region has 16 residues. CDR3 bases: TGTGCCAGCAGTCCACAAGGGGACAGGGGCCTCTACGAGCAGTACTTC. It yields the protein CASSPQGDRGLYEQYF.

There are a few counts of this clonotype. Without the conserved terminal phenylalanine or tryptophan, this CDR3 likely stems from a read error. Because the CDR3's place on the DNA is in doubt, the DNA is left out and the CDR3 is given as listed by TCRdb. V is TRBV9 and J is TRBJ2-3; the table's D gene call, TRBD1, was not cross checked with the DNA. The germline V gene encodes CDR1 SGDLS and CDR2 YYNGEE. The CDR3 totals 8 residues, both ends included. CDR3 region: CASSVTGT.

The V and J genes are TRBV6-5 and TRBJ2-1; 8 bases are a match to TRBD1. Germline loops: CDR1 MNHEY, CDR2 SVGAGI. The CDR3 has 19 residues. The V and J ends lost 4 bases and 0 bases, in that order; junction bases with no gene match: 14. Here the CDR3 reads CASSFYRGTIHYSYNEQFF. The CDR3, as DNA: TGTGCCAGCAGTTTCTACAGGGGGACCATTCATTACTCCTACAATGAGCAGTTCTTC.

The chain employs TRBV7-9 and TRBJ1-2, with 9 positions matching TRBD1. The junction had 7 bases not matched to a gene; V was cut back by 5 bases and J by 6 bases. CDR3 length: 14 amino acids. Looked up from germline, CDR1 is SEHNR and CDR2 is FQNEAQ (reference sequence). This CDR3 reads CASSLPTGGDGYTF. CDR3 DNA sequence: TGTGCCAGCAGCCTCCCCACAGGGGGCGATGGCTACACCTTC.

This clonotype is a singleton in its sample. The chain recombines TRBV24-1 with TRBJ2-1, with D uncertain. V was trimmed by 4 bases and J by 5 bases, leaving 8 bases between them. Germline CDR1 and CDR2: KGHDR and SFDVKD. The CDR3 runs to 13 residues. Here the CDR3 reads CATSEHEHNEQFF. The DNA for the CDR3 is TGTGCCACCAGTGAACATGAGCACAATGAGCAGTTCTTC.

This clonotype was detected once. The V call is TRBV9, the J call TRBJ1-5; the D is unclear. This CDR3 is built from 15 residues. V lost 0 bases and J lost 0, with 7 bases in between. Germline V lookup: CDR1 SGDLS, CDR2 YYNGEE. The CDR3 protein is CASSVAADSNQPQHF. The CDR3, as DNA: TGTGCCAGCAGCGTAGCTGCGGATAGCAATCAGCCCCAGCATTTT.

The DNA of the CDR3 is TGTGCCAGCAGCTTAGCTAGGGGTGTAACTGAAGCTTTCTTT. This encodes CASSLARGVTEAFF. V is TRBV7-2 and J is TRBJ1-1; D may be TRBD1 (5 bases). The CDR3 consists of 14 residues. V lost 0 bases and J 5 bases, leaving 10 bases between the germline ends. Germline CDR1 reads SGHTA; CDR2 reads FQGNSA.

The V call is TRBV9, the J call TRBJ1-1, with D unresolved. Germline values: CDR1 SGDLS, CDR2 YYNGEE. This CDR3 contains 14 residues. Trimming took off 1 base at V and 4 bases at J, with 11 bases between the two ends. The CDR3 sequence is CASSVMWVGTEAFF. Here the CDR3 DNA reads TGTGCCAGCAGCGTAATGTGGGTGGGCACTGAAGCTTTCTTT.

With respect to this clonotype: A read error may produce the germline difference seen at one junction end. CDR3 sequence (DNA): TGTGCCAGCAGTTACGCGATCCCGGACCCAGCCTACGAGCTGTACTTC. This encodes CASSYAIPDPAYELYF. The chain is built from TRBV9 and TRBJ2-7; D remains ambiguous. The CDR3 covers 16 residues. Germline V gives CDR1 SGDLS, CDR2 YYNGEE.

At least ten counts were recorded for this clonotype. The chain is built from TRBV7-9 and TRBJ2-7; 7 bases fit TRBD1. The V gene's germline CDR1 is SEHNR and CDR2 FQNEAQ (reference sequence). The junction had 12 bases not matched to a gene; V was cut back by 4 bases and J by 3 bases. The CDR3 spans 16 residues. The CDR3 is CASSSGTEVPFYEQYF. The CDR3, as DNA: TGTGCCAGCAGCTCCGGGACAGAGGTCCCCTTCTACGAGCAGTACTTC.

V and J are TRBV20-1 and TRBJ2-4; 10 bases map to TRBD2. Losses at the gene ends were 5 bases for V and 7 bases for J; bases not matched to a gene: 8. The CDR3 length is 14 residues. Looked up from germline, CDR1 is DFQATT and CDR2 is SNEGSKA (reference sequence). The CDR3 nucleotides read TGCAGTGCTTTAGCGGGGGGCGAGTGGAACATTCAGTACTTC. It specifies CSALAGGEWNIQYF.

The chain has TRBV5-1 and TRBJ2-3; no clear D gene. CDR3 length: 12 amino acids. The V gene lost 4 bases and the J gene lost 4 bases, with 7 bases spanning the gap. CDR1 SGHRS and CDR2 YFSETQ come from the germline V gene. The chain's CDR3 is CASSQRPDTQYF. The DNA of the CDR3 is TGCGCCAGCAGCCAACGCCCAGATACGCAGTATTTT.